This T cell receptor beta chain was identified during a study of blood T cell repertoires in COVID-19. The assay was immunoSEQ multiplex PCR, and TCRdb's table has in-frame clones only and misses some. There are about 480,000 clones in the sample; approximately 91% occur only once, and approximately 8% lies in the top ten. In germline, CDR1 is LGHDT, CDR2 YNNKEL (reference sequence). The CDR3 sequence is 13 residues long. Trimming cost V 3 bases and J 7 bases; bases outside gene matches: 1. The source is an older woman who had recovered from COVID-19. Sequences were obtained from PBMCs or T cells enriched from blood (not recorded which). The chain recombines TRBV3-1 (or the pseudogene TRBV3-2) with TRBJ1-4, with 8 bases that match TRBD1. The CDR3, as DNA: TGTGCCAGCAGCCAGCAGGGGGCTGAAAAACTGTTTTTT. It yields the protein CASSQQGAEKLFF.